This T cell receptor (beta chain) emerged from a study of chemoradiotherapy in HPV16-positive cancers. Produced via immunoSEQ multiplex PCR; TCRdb's table is partial and in-frame only. The table shows 450 to 600 clones, with 70% to 80% occurring only once. In germline, CDR1 is MNHEY, CDR2 SMNVEV (reference sequence). V lost 5 bases and J lost 4; bases outside the gene matches: 13. There are 17 residues in the CDR3. Source: tumor tissue, taken from a patient who underwent chemoradiotherapy. This receptor was identified in a human donor with HPV-associated anogenital cancer. The chain joins TRBV27 to TRBJ2-1; 8 bases agree with TRBD2. The chain's CDR3 is CASSPLSGGLGYNEQFF. CDR3 nucleotide sequence: TGTGCCAGCAGTCCCCTATCGGGGGGGCTTGGGTACAATGAGCAGTTCTTC.